These T cell receptor beta chains were read from a single sample in a study of naive and memory T cell subsets. TCRdb processed the UMI-ligation and nested PCR reads anew with MiXCR; each CDR3 protein has one entry. The table lists roughly 27,000 distinct CDR3 sequences, about 10% of them singletons. The source material was effector memory CD4+ T cells from blood. The receptors derive from a human donor in good health. The CDR3 runs from the conserved cysteine through the conserved F or W. The D gene is left open where the match is weak. Only some rows state a clone size, as once, few, many or a class for expanded clones.

CDR3aa: CASGGQRNYEQYF
CDR3nt: TGTGCCAGCGGGGGACAGAGAAACTACGAGCAGTACTTC
abundance: few
d_gene: TRBD1
j_gene: TRBJ2-7
v_gene: TRBV27

CDR3aa: CASSSRRSDEQFF
CDR3nt: TGTGCCAGCAGTTCCCGACGCAGCGATGAGCAGTTCTTC
abundance: -
d_gene: -
j_gene: TRBJ2-1
v_gene: TRBV7-3

CDR3aa: CASSLDRDTEAFF
CDR3nt: TGTGCCAGCAGCTTGGACAGGGACACTGAAGCTTTCTTT
abundance: many
d_gene: TRBD1
j_gene: TRBJ1-1
v_gene: TRBV7-6

CDR3aa: CASSELDNLYNEQFF
CDR3nt: TGTGCCAGCAGTGAATTGGACAACCTCTACAATGAGCAGTTCTTC
abundance: few
d_gene: -
j_gene: TRBJ2-1
v_gene: TRBV25-1

CDR3aa: CASSLRGGGTTGELFF
CDR3nt: TGTGCCAGCAGTTTGAGAGGGGGAGGGACCACCGGGGAGCTGTTTTTT
abundance: many
d_gene: -
j_gene: TRBJ2-2
v_gene: TRBV12-3/TRBV12-4

CDR3aa: CASSNLNRGGETQYF
CDR3nt: TGTGCCAGCAGCAACCTGAACCGGGGAGGTGAGACCCAGTACTTC
abundance: -
d_gene: -
j_gene: TRBJ2-5
v_gene: TRBV11-2

CDR3aa: CASSHYPQGAAEAFF
CDR3nt: TGTGCCAGCAGCCATTACCCTCAGGGGGCGGCTGAAGCTTTCTTT
abundance: few
d_gene: TRBD1
j_gene: TRBJ1-1
v_gene: TRBV14

CDR3aa: CASSSTNTGELFF
CDR3nt: TGTGCCAGCTCATCTACGAACACCGGGGAGCTGTTTTTT
abundance: few
d_gene: -
j_gene: TRBJ2-2
v_gene: TRBV18

CDR3aa: CASSSTGAHSYEQYF
CDR3nt: TGTGCCAGCAGTTCGACAGGGGCCCACTCCTACGAGCAGTACTTC
abundance: many
d_gene: TRBD1
j_gene: TRBJ2-7
v_gene: TRBV12-3/TRBV12-4

CDR3aa: CASSPGQGASWGYTF
CDR3nt: TGTGCCAGCAGCCCAGGACAGGGGGCTTCGTGGGGCTACACCTTC
abundance: few
d_gene: TRBD1
j_gene: TRBJ1-2
v_gene: TRBV28

CDR3aa: CASSTTVYGYTF
CDR3nt: TGTGCCAGTAGTACGACAGTCTATGGCTACACCTTC
abundance: few
d_gene: -
j_gene: TRBJ1-2
v_gene: TRBV19

CDR3aa: CGERRSTEAFF
CDR3nt: TGTGGGGAGAGGAGATCCACTGAAGCTTTCTTT
abundance: -
d_gene: -
j_gene: TRBJ1-1
v_gene: TRBV27

CDR3aa: CASSTVRGQETQYF
CDR3nt: TGTGCCAGCTCCACCGTAAGGGGGCAAGAGACCCAGTACTTC
abundance: -
d_gene: -
j_gene: TRBJ2-5
v_gene: TRBV18

CDR3aa: CASSLATVGGANVLTF
CDR3nt: TGTGCCAGCAGCTTAGCTACTGTAGGTGGGGCCAACGTCCTGACTTTC
abundance: -
d_gene: -
j_gene: TRBJ2-6
v_gene: TRBV7-9

CDR3aa: CASSLWGTGSASYEQYF
CDR3nt: TGTGCCAGCAGCTTGTGGGGGACAGGGTCGGCCTCATACGAGCAGTACTTC
abundance: -
d_gene: TRBD1
j_gene: TRBJ2-7
v_gene: TRBV5-6

CDR3aa: CSVGTDRSNTEAFF
CDR3nt: TGCAGCGTTGGAACAGACAGGTCGAACACTGAAGCTTTCTTT
abundance: many
d_gene: -
j_gene: TRBJ1-1
v_gene: TRBV29-1

CDR3aa: CASSPQGNEQFF
CDR3nt: TGTGCCAGCTCACCGCAGGGGAATGAGCAGTTCTTC
abundance: -
d_gene: -
j_gene: TRBJ2-1
v_gene: TRBV18

CDR3aa: CASSHGQNKAFF
CDR3nt: TGCGCCAGCAGCCACGGACAGAACAAAGCTTTCTTT
abundance: many
d_gene: -
j_gene: TRBJ1-1
v_gene: TRBV4-1

CDR3aa: CASSQGGPGELFF
CDR3nt: TGTGCCAGCTCCCAAGGGGGCCCCGGGGAGCTGTTTTTT
abundance: -
d_gene: TRBD1
j_gene: TRBJ2-2
v_gene: TRBV11-3

CDR3aa: CASKVPGAGYGYTF
CDR3nt: TGTGCCAGCAAAGTCCCAGGGGCGGGCTATGGCTACACCTTC
abundance: -
d_gene: -
j_gene: TRBJ1-2
v_gene: TRBV27

CDR3aa: CSASIRGNEQFF
CDR3nt: TGCAGTGCTAGTATTCGAGGCAATGAGCAGTTCTTC
abundance: -
d_gene: -
j_gene: TRBJ2-1
v_gene: TRBV20-1

CDR3aa: CASNLQIEPAREQFF
CDR3nt: TGTGCCAGCAACCTTCAGATTGAGCCCGCGAGGGAGCAGTTCTTC
abundance: many
d_gene: -
j_gene: TRBJ2-1
v_gene: TRBV11-2

CDR3aa: CSTQSGDTQYF
CDR3nt: TGCAGCACCCAAAGTGGAGATACGCAGTATTTT
abundance: many
d_gene: -
j_gene: TRBJ2-3
v_gene: TRBV29-1

CDR3aa: CASSRASGSAEEKLFF
CDR3nt: TGCGCCAGCAGCCGGGCCTCAGGGTCAGCTGAGGAAAAACTGTTTTTT
abundance: -
d_gene: -
j_gene: TRBJ1-4
v_gene: TRBV4-1

CDR3aa: CASSEASGSWGEQFF
CDR3nt: TGCGCCAGCAGCGAGGCTAGCGGGAGCTGGGGTGAGCAGTTCTTC
abundance: many
d_gene: TRBD2
j_gene: TRBJ2-1
v_gene: TRBV4-1

CDR3aa: CSARDSVAYSSYNEQFF
CDR3nt: TGCAGTGCTAGAGATAGTGTAGCGTATAGCTCCTACAATGAGCAGTTCTTC
abundance: many
d_gene: -
j_gene: TRBJ2-1
v_gene: TRBV20-1

CDR3aa: CASSLRPPGLAPQETQYF
CDR3nt: TGTGCCAGCAGCTTAAGGCCTCCGGGACTAGCGCCCCAAGAGACCCAGTACTTC
abundance: -
d_gene: TRBD2
j_gene: TRBJ2-5
v_gene: TRBV7-3

CDR3aa: CASSYRGQGRETQYF
CDR3nt: TGTGCCAGCAGTTACCGTGGACAGGGGCGAGAGACCCAGTACTTC
abundance: many
d_gene: TRBD1
j_gene: TRBJ2-5
v_gene: TRBV6-2/TRBV6-3

CDR3aa: CASSVGQGPYEQYF
CDR3nt: TGTGCCAGCAGCGTAGGCCAGGGGCCCTACGAGCAGTACTTC
abundance: many
d_gene: -
j_gene: TRBJ2-7
v_gene: TRBV9

CDR3aa: CSARGDSVYNEQFF
CDR3nt: TGCAGTGCTAGAGGGGACAGCGTCTACAATGAGCAGTTCTTC
abundance: -
d_gene: TRBD1
j_gene: TRBJ2-1
v_gene: TRBV20-1

CDR3aa: CSASLGVSENIQYF
CDR3nt: TGCAGTGCTTCGCTAGGGGTGTCCGAAAACATTCAGTACTTC
abundance: many
d_gene: -
j_gene: TRBJ2-4
v_gene: TRBV20-1

CDR3aa: CASSLETEALHF
CDR3nt: TGTGCCAGCAGCTTAGAAACGGAGGCCCTCCACTTT
abundance: many
d_gene: -
j_gene: TRBJ1-6
v_gene: TRBV7-9

CDR3aa: CASSRRTSGYTGELFF
CDR3nt: TGTGCCAGCAGTCGAAGGACTAGCGGGTACACCGGGGAGCTGTTTTTT
abundance: -
d_gene: TRBD2
j_gene: TRBJ2-2
v_gene: TRBV7-2

CDR3aa: CASSYGGVGNQPQHF
CDR3nt: TGTGCCAGCAGTTACGGAGGGGTCGGCAATCAGCCCCAGCATTTT
abundance: few
d_gene: -
j_gene: TRBJ1-5
v_gene: TRBV6-2/TRBV6-3

CDR3aa: CASSQAAGVGYEQYF
CDR3nt: TGCGCCAGCAGCCAAGCGGCCGGGGTCGGCTACGAGCAGTACTTC
abundance: -
d_gene: -
j_gene: TRBJ2-7
v_gene: TRBV4-3

CDR3aa: CASSSRVRNTIYF
CDR3nt: TGTGCCAGCAGCAGCAGGGTTCGAAACACCATATATTTT
abundance: many
d_gene: -
j_gene: TRBJ1-3
v_gene: TRBV5-6

CDR3aa: CSARGGGARTDTQYF
CDR3nt: TGCAGTGCTAGGGGGGGCGGGGCCCGCACAGATACGCAGTATTTT
abundance: few
d_gene: -
j_gene: TRBJ2-3
v_gene: TRBV20-1

CDR3aa: CSARTGGYNEQFF
CDR3nt: TGCAGCGCCAGGACAGGGGGGTACAATGAGCAGTTCTTC
abundance: few
d_gene: TRBD1
j_gene: TRBJ2-1
v_gene: TRBV29-1

CDR3aa: CASSFWQGNGYTF
CDR3nt: TGTGCCAGCAGCTTCTGGCAGGGGAACGGCTACACCTTC
abundance: -
d_gene: -
j_gene: TRBJ1-2
v_gene: TRBV11-3

CDR3aa: CSVLAGNQPQHF
CDR3nt: TGCAGCGTTTTGGCAGGGAATCAGCCCCAGCATTTT
abundance: few
d_gene: -
j_gene: TRBJ1-5
v_gene: TRBV29-1

CDR3aa: CASSSGQSHTGELFF
CDR3nt: TGTGCCAGCTCTTCAGGGCAGTCTCACACCGGGGAGCTGTTTTTT
abundance: many
d_gene: -
j_gene: TRBJ2-2
v_gene: TRBV18

CDR3aa: CASSPQVSTNYGYTF
CDR3nt: TGTGCCAGCAGCCCCCAGGTCTCAACGAACTATGGCTACACCTTC
abundance: many
d_gene: -
j_gene: TRBJ1-2
v_gene: TRBV7-2

CDR3aa: CASSEADRVAFF
CDR3nt: TGTGCCAGCTCTGAAGCTGACAGGGTCGCTTTCTTT
abundance: -
d_gene: TRBD1
j_gene: TRBJ1-1
v_gene: TRBV18

CDR3aa: CAIRMTGLVPDTEAFF
CDR3nt: TGTGCCATCAGGATGACAGGTTTGGTGCCCGACACTGAAGCTTTCTTT
abundance: many
d_gene: -
j_gene: TRBJ1-1
v_gene: TRBV10-3

CDR3aa: CASSATWAIQYF
CDR3nt: TGTGCCAGCAGTGCCACATGGGCCATTCAGTACTTC
abundance: -
d_gene: -
j_gene: TRBJ2-4
v_gene: TRBV6-1

CDR3aa: CASSQAHTQADLTDTQYF
CDR3nt: TGCGCCAGCAGCCAAGCCCATACTCAAGCGGACTTAACAGATACGCAGTATTTT
abundance: -
d_gene: -
j_gene: TRBJ2-3
v_gene: TRBV4-1

CDR3aa: CASSPSSGGPKNIQYF
CDR3nt: TGTGCCAGCAGCCCCTCCTCAGGGGGGCCCAAAAACATTCAGTACTTC
abundance: many
d_gene: -
j_gene: TRBJ2-4
v_gene: TRBV3-1

CDR3aa: CSAPIPGTVNEKLFF
CDR3nt: TGCAGTGCCCCAATACCCGGGACAGTCAATGAAAAACTGTTTTTT
abundance: -
d_gene: TRBD1
j_gene: TRBJ1-4
v_gene: TRBV20-1

CDR3aa: CASRPPGTGAFGAFF
CDR3nt: TGTGCCAGCAGACCCCCCGGGACAGGGGCCTTCGGGGCTTTCTTT
abundance: few
d_gene: TRBD1
j_gene: TRBJ1-1
v_gene: TRBV28

CDR3aa: CASTQLQWTGTGGGTEAFF
CDR3nt: TGCGCCAGCACCCAACTACAGTGGACAGGTACTGGAGGGGGGACTGAAGCTTTCTTT
abundance: many
d_gene: TRBD1
j_gene: TRBJ1-1
v_gene: TRBV4-1